These T cell receptor beta chains were read from a single sample in a study of blood T cell repertoires in COVID-19. Some clones are missing from TCRdb's copy, which holds only in-frame ones; the method was immunoSEQ multiplex PCR. The sample carries 60,000 to 85,000 clones, roughly 91% recorded once. Sequencing input: peripheral blood. The receptors were gathered from a woman at least 80 years old with active or convalescent COVID-19. The CDR3 runs from the conserved cysteine through the conserved F or W. The D gene is left open where the match is weak. Size is omitted from some rows. Given values are once, few, many or a class for expanded clones.

-	TRBV7-8	TRBJ1-6	-	CASSLGAPYNSPLHF	TGTGCCAGCAGCTTGGGGGCCCCCTATAATTCACCCCTCCACTTT
-	TRBV4-3	TRBJ2-2	-	CASSQGTNRNTGELFF	TGCGCCAGCAGCCAAGGGACAAACAGGAACACCGGGGAGCTGTTTTTT
-	TRBV18	TRBJ2-1	TRBD2	CASSPWRGGSNEQFF	TGTGCCAGCTCACCTTGGCGGGGGGGCTCCAATGAGCAGTTCTTC
-	TRBV7-6	TRBJ2-2	TRBD1	CASRGAGTGNTGELFF	TGTGCCAGCAGGGGCGCCGGGACAGGGAACACCGGGGAGCTGTTTTTT
once	TRBV6-5	TRBJ2-7	-	CASSYSRSGSSYEQYF	TGTGCCAGCAGTTACTCCCGGTCAGGTAGCTCCTACGAGCAGTACTTC
-	TRBV4-1	TRBJ1-6	-	CASSQVRAFFGAYNSPLHF	TGCGCCAGCAGCCAAGTTAGGGCGTTTTTTGGGGCATATAATTCACCCCTCCACTTT
-	TRBV27	TRBJ1-3	TRBD1	CASSDRQGNTIYF	TGTGCCAGCAGCGATAGACAGGGGAACACCATATATTTT
-	TRBV5-3	TRBJ2-7	-	CARSLAGGWSAYSPSYEQYF	TGTGCCAGAAGCTTGGCGGGCGGGTGGTCCGCCTATAGTCCCTCCTACGAGCAGTACTTC
-	TRBV2	TRBJ1-4	TRBD1	CASSPGTGGSGEEKLFF	TGTGCCAGCAGTCCCGGGACAGGGGGGTCGGGAGAAGAAAAACTGTTTTTT
-	TRBV25-1	TRBJ1-6	TRBD1	CASSQTGATYNSPLHF	TGTGCCAGCAGTCAGACAGGGGCTACCTATAATTCACCCCTCCACTTT
-	TRBV14	TRBJ2-5	TRBD1	CASSQATGYRTQYF	TGTGCCAGCAGCCAAGCGACAGGGTATCGGACCCAGTACTTC
-	TRBV28	TRBJ1-1	-	CASGTSPGNTEAFF	TGTGCCAGCGGAACTTCTCCGGGGAACACTGAAGCTTTCTTT
-	TRBV6-5	TRBJ2-7	-	CATYTGYEQYF	TGTGCCACGTACACGGGCTACGAGCAGTACTTC
-	TRBV7-2	TRBJ1-2	-	CASSFRGPNYGYTF	TGTGCCAGCAGCTTCAGGGGACCTAACTATGGCTACACCTTC
-	TRBV7-2	TRBJ1-5	-	CASSRNRGNQPQHF	TGTGCCAGCAGCAGAAACAGGGGCAATCAGCCCCAGCATTTT
-	TRBV5-6	TRBJ2-4	TRBD1	CASSSGTENIQYF	TGTGCCAGCAGCTCCGGGACAGAAAACATTCAGTACTTC
once	TRBV15	TRBJ1-2	-	CATSAGLADLGYTF	TGTGCCACCAGCGCAGGACTCGCCGACCTTGGCTACACCTTC
once	TRBV7-3	TRBJ2-3	-	CASSPGGSFTDTQYF	TGTGCCAGCAGCCCTGGGGGGAGCTTCACAGATACGCAGTATTTT
once	TRBV18	TRBJ2-7	-	CASSFSRADEQYF	TGTGCCAGCTCATTTTCCAGGGCGGACGAGCAGTACTTC
-	TRBV29-1	TRBJ2-3	-	CSVGEGGTDTQYF	TGCAGCGTTGGTGAAGGGGGCACAGATACGCAGTATTTT
-	TRBV29-1	TRBJ2-5	-	CSVGAGETQYF	TGCAGCGTTGGGGCCGGAGAGACCCAGTACTTC
-	TRBV15	TRBJ2-1	-	CATSRDTGNEQFF	TGTGCCACCAGCAGAGATACCGGCAATGAGCAGTTCTTC
-	TRBV5-1	TRBJ2-7	-	CASSLSDSTYEQYF	TGCGCCAGCAGCTTGTCAGATAGCACCTACGAGCAGTACTTC
-	TRBV7-9	TRBJ1-6	TRBD1	CASSWEGGTGGSPLHF	TGTGCCAGCAGCTGGGAAGGCGGGACAGGCGGTTCACCCCTCCACTTT
once	TRBV11-2	TRBJ2-7	-	CASSLVAIATYEQYF	TGTGCCAGCAGCTTAGTCGCGATTGCAACCTACGAGCAGTACTTC
-	TRBV7-8	TRBJ1-5	TRBD1	CASSSSGQGSDQPQHF	TGTGCCAGCAGCTCCTCGGGACAGGGTTCCGATCAGCCCCAGCATTTT
-	TRBV5-1	TRBJ1-2	TRBD1	CASSLLTGAGYTF	TGCGCCAGCAGCTTGCTAACAGGGGCCGGCTACACCTTC
-	TRBV18	TRBJ2-3	-	CASSPTGLGAETQYF	TGTGCCAGCTCACCTACCGGATTAGGAGCGGAGACGCAGTATTTT
-	TRBV5-1	TRBJ1-1	-	CASSLGLRAVEAFF	TGCGCCAGCAGCTTGGGGTTGAGGGCCGTTGAAGCTTTCTTT
-	TRBV7-2	TRBJ2-1	-	CASSFLLENEQFF	TGTGCCAGCAGCTTCCTACTAGAGAATGAGCAGTTCTTC
-	TRBV3-1/TRBV3-2	TRBJ2-3	-	CASSHLGGDLTDTQYF	TGTGCCAGCAGCCACCTTGGCGGGGACCTCACAGATACGCAGTATTTT